This TCR beta chain was documented in a study of hypomethylating agent response in myelodysplastic syndrome. Germline-derived CDR1 and CDR2 are SNHLY and FYNNEI. CDR3 length equals 12 residues. The method was immunoSEQ multiplex PCR; TCRdb's version includes in-frame clones alone and lacks a portion of them. The sample lists some 3,200 clones, 70% to 85% occurring once. Sample: bone marrow, taken before or after starting hypomethylating agent treatment for myelodysplastic syndrome (not recorded which). The source of this sequence is a human donor with myelodysplastic syndrome. J is TRBJ2-5 and V is TRBV2, with D tentatively TRBD1 or TRBD2 (7 bases each). The end of the DNA fits TRBJ2-7 better, so the J call may be wrong. CDR3 region: CASHAGGDEQYF. The CDR3 nucleotides are TGTGCCAGCCACGCAGGGGGGGACGAGCAGTACTTC.